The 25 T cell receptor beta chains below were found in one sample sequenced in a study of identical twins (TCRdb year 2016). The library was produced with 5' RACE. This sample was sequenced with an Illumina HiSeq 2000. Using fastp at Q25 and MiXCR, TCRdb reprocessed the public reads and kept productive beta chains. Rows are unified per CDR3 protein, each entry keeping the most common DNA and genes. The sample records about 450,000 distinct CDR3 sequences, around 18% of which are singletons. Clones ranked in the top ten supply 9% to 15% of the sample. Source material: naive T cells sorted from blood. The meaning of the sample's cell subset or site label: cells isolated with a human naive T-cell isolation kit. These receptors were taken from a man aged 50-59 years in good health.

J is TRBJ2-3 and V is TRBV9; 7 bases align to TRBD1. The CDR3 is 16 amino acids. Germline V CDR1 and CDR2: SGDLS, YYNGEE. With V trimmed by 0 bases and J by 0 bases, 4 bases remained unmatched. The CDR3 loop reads CASSVGTGRSTDTQYF. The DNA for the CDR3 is TGTGCCAGCAGCGTAGGGACAGGCAGGAGCACAGATACGCAGTATTTT.

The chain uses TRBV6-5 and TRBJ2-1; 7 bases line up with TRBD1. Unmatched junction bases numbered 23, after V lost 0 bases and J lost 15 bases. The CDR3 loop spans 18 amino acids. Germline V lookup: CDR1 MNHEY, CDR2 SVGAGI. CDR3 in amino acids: CASSYSPEIGRTDHRGFF. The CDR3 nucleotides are TGTGCCAGCAGTTACTCCCCTGAGATCGGACGGACGGATCACAGGGGGTTCTTC.

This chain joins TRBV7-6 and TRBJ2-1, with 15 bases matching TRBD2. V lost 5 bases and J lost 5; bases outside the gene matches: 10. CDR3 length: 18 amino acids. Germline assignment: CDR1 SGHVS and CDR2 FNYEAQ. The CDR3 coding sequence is TGTGCCAGCAGCCTCACCCGGACTAGCGGGGGGGCCCACAATGAGCAGTTCTTC. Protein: CASSLTRTSGGAHNEQFF.

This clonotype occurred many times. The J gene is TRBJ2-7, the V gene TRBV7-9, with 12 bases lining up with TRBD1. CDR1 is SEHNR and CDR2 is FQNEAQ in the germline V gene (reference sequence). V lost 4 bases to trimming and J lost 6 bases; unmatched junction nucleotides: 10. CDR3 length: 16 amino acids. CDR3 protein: CASSSTPGQGASEQYF. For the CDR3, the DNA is TGTGCCAGCAGCTCTACACCGGGACAGGGGGCCAGCGAGCAGTACTTC.

CDR3 protein: CASTLGSGVEETQYF. CDR3 sequence (DNA): TGTGCCAGCACCCTCGGTAGCGGAGTTGAGGAGACCCAGTACTTC. The chain joins TRBV12-3 or TRBV12-4 to TRBJ2-5, with D possibly being TRBD2 (6 bases). V lost 7 bases and J lost 5, with 20 bases in between. CDR3 size: 15 residues.

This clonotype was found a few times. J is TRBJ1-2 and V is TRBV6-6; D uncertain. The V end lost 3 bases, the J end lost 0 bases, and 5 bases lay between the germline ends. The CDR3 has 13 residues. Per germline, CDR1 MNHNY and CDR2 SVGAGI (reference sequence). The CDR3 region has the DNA TGTGCCAGCAGTTATCTTGCTAACTATGGCTACACCTTC. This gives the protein CASSYLANYGYTF.

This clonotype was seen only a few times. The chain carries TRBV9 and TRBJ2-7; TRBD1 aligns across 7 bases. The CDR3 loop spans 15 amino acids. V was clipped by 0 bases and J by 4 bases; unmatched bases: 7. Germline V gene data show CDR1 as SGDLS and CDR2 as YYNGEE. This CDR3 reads CASSVDEGTVYEQYF. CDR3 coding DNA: TGTGCCAGCAGCGTAGATGAAGGGACAGTGTACGAGCAGTACTTC.

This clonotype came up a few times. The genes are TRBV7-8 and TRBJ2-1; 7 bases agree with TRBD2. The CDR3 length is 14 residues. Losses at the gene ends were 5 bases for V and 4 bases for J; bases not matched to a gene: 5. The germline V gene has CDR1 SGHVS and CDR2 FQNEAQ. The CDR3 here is CASSQSGEYNEQFF. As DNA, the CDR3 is TGTGCCAGCAGCCAAAGCGGGGAGTACAATGAGCAGTTCTTC.

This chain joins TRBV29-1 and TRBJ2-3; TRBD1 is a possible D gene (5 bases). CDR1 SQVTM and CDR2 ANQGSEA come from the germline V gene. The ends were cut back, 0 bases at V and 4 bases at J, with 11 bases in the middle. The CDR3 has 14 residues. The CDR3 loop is CSVEDRAHPDTQYF. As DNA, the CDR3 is TGCAGCGTTGAAGACAGGGCGCATCCAGATACGCAGTATTTT.

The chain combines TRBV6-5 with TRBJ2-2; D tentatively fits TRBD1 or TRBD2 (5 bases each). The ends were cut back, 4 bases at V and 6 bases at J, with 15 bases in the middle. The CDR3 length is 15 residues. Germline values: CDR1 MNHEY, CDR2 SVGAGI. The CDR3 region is CASSSGTVLAGELFF. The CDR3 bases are TGTGCCAGCAGTTCCGGGACGGTCCTGGCCGGGGAGCTGTTTTTT.

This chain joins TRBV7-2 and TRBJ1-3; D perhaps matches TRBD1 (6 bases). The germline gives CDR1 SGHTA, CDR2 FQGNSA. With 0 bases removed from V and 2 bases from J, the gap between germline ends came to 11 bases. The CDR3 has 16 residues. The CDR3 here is CASSLAGRGTGNTIYF. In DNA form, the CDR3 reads TGTGCCAGCAGCTTAGCGGGCAGGGGCACTGGAAACACCATATATTTT.

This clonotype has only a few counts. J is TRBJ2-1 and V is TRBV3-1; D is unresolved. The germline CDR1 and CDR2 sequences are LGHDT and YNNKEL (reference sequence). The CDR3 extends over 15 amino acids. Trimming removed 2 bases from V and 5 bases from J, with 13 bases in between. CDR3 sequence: CASSQSLRVHNEQFF. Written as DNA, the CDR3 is TGTGCCAGCAGCCAAAGTCTTCGGGTCCACAATGAGCAGTTCTTC.

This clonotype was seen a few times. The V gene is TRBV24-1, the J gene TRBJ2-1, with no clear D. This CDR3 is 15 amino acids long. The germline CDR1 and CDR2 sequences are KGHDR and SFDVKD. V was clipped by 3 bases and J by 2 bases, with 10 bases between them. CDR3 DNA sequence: TGTGCCACCAGTGATACGGGTGTAGCCTACAATGAGCAGTTCTTC. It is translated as CATSDTGVAYNEQFF.

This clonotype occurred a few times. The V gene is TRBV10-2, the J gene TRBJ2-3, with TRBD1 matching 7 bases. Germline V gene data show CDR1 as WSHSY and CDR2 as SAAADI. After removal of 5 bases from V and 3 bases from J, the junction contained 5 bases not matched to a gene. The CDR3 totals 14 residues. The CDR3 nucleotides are TGCGCCAGCAGTAACAGGGGATCAACAGATACGCAGTATTTT. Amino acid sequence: CASSNRGSTDTQYF.

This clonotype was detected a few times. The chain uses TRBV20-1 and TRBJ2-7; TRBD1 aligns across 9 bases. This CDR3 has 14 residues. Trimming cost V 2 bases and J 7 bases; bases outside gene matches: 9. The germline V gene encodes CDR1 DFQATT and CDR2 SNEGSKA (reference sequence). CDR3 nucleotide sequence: TGCAGTGCTAGATCGACAGGGGGGGGTGGGGAGCAGTACTTC. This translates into CSARSTGGGGEQYF.

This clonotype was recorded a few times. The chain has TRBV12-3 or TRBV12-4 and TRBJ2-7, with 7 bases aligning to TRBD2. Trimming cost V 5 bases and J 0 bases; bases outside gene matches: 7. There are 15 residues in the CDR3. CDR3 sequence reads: CASSQTGGPSYEQYF. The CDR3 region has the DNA TGTGCCAGCAGTCAAACGGGGGGACCCTCCTACGAGCAGTACTTC.

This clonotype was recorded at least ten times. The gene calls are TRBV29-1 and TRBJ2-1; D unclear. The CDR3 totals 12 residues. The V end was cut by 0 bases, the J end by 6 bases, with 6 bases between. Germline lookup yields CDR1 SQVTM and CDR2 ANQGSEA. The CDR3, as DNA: TGCAGCGTTGAAGACGTGGGCAATGAGCAGTTCTTC. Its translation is CSVEDVGNEQFF.

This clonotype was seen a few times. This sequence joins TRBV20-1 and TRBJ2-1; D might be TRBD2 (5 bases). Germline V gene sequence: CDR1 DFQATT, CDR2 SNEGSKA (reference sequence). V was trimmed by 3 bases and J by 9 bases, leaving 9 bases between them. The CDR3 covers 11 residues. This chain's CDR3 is CSARGSVEQFF. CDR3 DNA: TGCAGTGCTAGGGGGAGCGTTGAGCAGTTCTTC.

The CDR3 sequence: CASTRGQGATGELFF. CDR3 in DNA: TGCGCCAGCACCAGGGGGCAGGGGGCGACCGGGGAGCTGTTTTTT. V gene TRBV5-1 combines with J gene TRBJ2-2; TRBD1 matches 8 bases. After removal of 6 bases from V and 5 bases from J, the junction contained 9 bases not matched to a gene. Germline CDR1 and CDR2: SGHRS and YFSETQ. The CDR3 runs 15 residues.

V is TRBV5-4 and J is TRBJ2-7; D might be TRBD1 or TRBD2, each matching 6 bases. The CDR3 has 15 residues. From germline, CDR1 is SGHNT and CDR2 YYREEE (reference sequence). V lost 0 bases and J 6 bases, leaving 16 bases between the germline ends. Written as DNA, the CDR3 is TGTGCCAGCAGCTTGGGACAGGAGGGGCTGGTCGAGCAGTACTTC. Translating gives CASSLGQEGLVEQYF.

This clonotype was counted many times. CDR3 sequence reads: CASSQLRTDSYEQYF. DNA for the CDR3: TGTGCCAGCAGCCAACTACGGACGGACTCCTACGAGCAGTACTTC. This rearrangement joins TRBV4-2 to TRBJ2-7; no reliable D call. Between the trimmed V and J ends, which lost 2 bases and 0 bases, there was a span of 11 bases. The V gene's germline CDR1 is LGHNA and CDR2 YNFKEQ. The CDR3 runs 15 residues.

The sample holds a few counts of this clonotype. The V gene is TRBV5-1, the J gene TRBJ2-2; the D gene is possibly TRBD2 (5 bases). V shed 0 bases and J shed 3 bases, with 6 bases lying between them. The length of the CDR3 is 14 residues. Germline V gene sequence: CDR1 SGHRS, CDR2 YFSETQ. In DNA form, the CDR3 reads TGCGCCAGCAGCTTGGCCGGGGACACCGGGGAGCTGTTTTTT. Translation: CASSLAGDTGELFF.

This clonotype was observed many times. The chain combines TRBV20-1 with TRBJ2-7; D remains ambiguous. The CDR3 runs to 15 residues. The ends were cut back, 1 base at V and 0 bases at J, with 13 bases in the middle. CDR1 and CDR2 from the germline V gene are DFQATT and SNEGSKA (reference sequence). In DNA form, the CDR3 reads TGCAGTGCTAGAGTTCCTTCCCGGAACTCCTACGAGCAGTACTTC. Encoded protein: CSARVPSRNSYEQYF.

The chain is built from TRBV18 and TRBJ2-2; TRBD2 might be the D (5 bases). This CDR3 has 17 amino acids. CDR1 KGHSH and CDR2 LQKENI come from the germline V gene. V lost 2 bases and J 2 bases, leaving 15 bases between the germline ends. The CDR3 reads CASSPSPLGRNTGELFF. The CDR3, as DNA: TGTGCCAGCTCACCATCCCCCCTAGGGAGAAACACCGGGGAGCTGTTTTTT.

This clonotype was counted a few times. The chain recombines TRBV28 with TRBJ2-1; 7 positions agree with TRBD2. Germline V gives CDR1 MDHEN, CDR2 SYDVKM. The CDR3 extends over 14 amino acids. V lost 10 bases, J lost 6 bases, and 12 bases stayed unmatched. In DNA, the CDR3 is TGTGCCACCTGGGGGGGGAGGTTCTTCAATGAGCAGTTCTTC. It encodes CATWGGRFFNEQFF.